One and the same sample provided the 28 T cell receptor beta chains below, sequenced in a study of vaccination and CD4 T cells after COVID-19. The Oncomine TCR Beta short-read assay sequenced DNA from cultured CD4+ T cells. TCRdb ran MiXCR on the PCR reads and lists one entry per CDR3 protein. The data show approximately 2,800 distinct CDR3 sequences, with around 25% seen just once and roughly 21% held by the top ten. Noted treatment: approximately nine-day PBMC culture with coronavirus spike peptide pools or control peptides (ViraFEST assay). These receptors lack a known antigen. Source: CD4+ T cells from blood, cultured in vitro, taken after SARS-CoV-2 vaccination. The receptors shown here come from a human donor who had recovered from COVID-19.

The rearrangement uses TRBV10-3 and TRBJ1-5; D is perhaps TRBD1 (5 bases). Per the germline V gene, CDR1 is ENHRY and CDR2 is SYGVKD. Between the trimmed V and J ends, which lost 3 bases and 0 bases, there was a span of 6 bases. The CDR3 length is 14 residues. DNA for the CDR3: TGTGCCATCAGTGAAGGGGATAGCAATCAGCCCCAGCATTTT. This sequence encodes CAISEGDSNQPQHF.

With respect to this clonotype: A read error is possible here, since a much larger clone lies one base away. The chain's CDR3 is CAAGTGEGRGIEAFF. The CDR3 DNA is TGTGCCGCCGGGACAGGGGAAGGCAGGGGCATTGAAGCTTTCTTT. This chain uses TRBV19 with TRBJ1-1; 10 nucleotides line up with TRBD1. Germline V gene sequence: CDR1 LNHDA, CDR2 SQIVND (reference sequence). The CDR3 has 15 amino acids. V lost 11 bases and J lost 7; bases outside the gene matches: 16.

This clonotype was seen only a few times. The chain is built from TRBV10-1 and TRBJ2-1, with 7 bases fitting TRBD1. The germline gives CDR1 WNHNN, CDR2 SYGVQD (reference sequence). V trimming: 2 bases; J trimming: 6 bases; junction bases outside the gene matches: 7. CDR3 size: 15 residues. As DNA, the CDR3 is TGCGCCAGCAGTGAGCTGGGGACAGTGGCCAATGAGCAGTTCTTC. It specifies CASSELGTVANEQFF.

By sample fraction, this clonotype is medium-sized (0.01 to 0.1%). V gene TRBV10-3 combines with J gene TRBJ2-1, with 10 positions matching TRBD1. The CDR3 sequence is 14 residues long. Germline V gene sequence: CDR1 ENHRY, CDR2 SYGVKD. Trimming took 7 bases from V and 8 from J; bases not matched to a gene: 8. The DNA for the CDR3 is TGTGCCATCACCCCGGGACAGGGGAGGTATGAGCAGTTCTTC. Encoded protein: CAITPGQGRYEQFF.

Relative to its sample, this clonotype is medium-sized. The chain employs TRBV15 and TRBJ2-7; 9 nucleotides agree with TRBD1. This CDR3 has 15 amino acids. With 5 bases clipped from V and 2 bases from J, the junction kept 7 bases outside the gene matches. CDR1 is LNHNV, CDR2 YYDKDF, per germline (reference sequence). The CDR3 nucleotides read TGTGCCACCAGCCCCGCGGGGACAGGGACCTACGAGCAGTACTTC. Its protein is CATSPAGTGTYEQYF.

This clonotype was counted between two and nine times. This sequence joins TRBV20-1 and TRBJ2-1, with a weak D call TRBD2 (6 bases). Looked up from germline, CDR1 is DFQATT and CDR2 is SNEGSKA (reference sequence). Trimming shortened V by 4 bases and J by 3 bases, and 16 bases separated the two germline ends. This CDR3 has 15 amino acids. The CDR3 loop is CSAIEPGLVYNEQFF. The CDR3 nucleotides read TGCAGTGCTATCGAGCCGGGACTGGTCTACAATGAGCAGTTCTTC.

This clonotype occurred a few times. The chain couples TRBV6-1 to TRBJ2-7, with D perhaps matching TRBD1 (5 bases). Trimming removed 8 bases at V and 0 bases at J, with 11 bases between. The CDR3 runs 13 residues. Germline V gene data show CDR1 as MNHNS and CDR2 as SASEGT. In DNA form, the CDR3 reads TGTGCCAGCGGGCAGGGTCTCTCCTACGAGCAGTACTTC. This encodes CASGQGLSYEQYF.

In its sample, this clonotype was seen a few times. The chain carries TRBV12-3 or TRBV12-4 and TRBJ2-7; maybe TRBD2 (6 bases). Deletions cut 5 bases from V and 6 bases from J, with 17 bases between. This CDR3 spans 14 amino acids. CDR3 DNA sequence: TGTGCCAGCAGTGCCTCGGGACTCCTATCCGAGCAGTACTTC. Encoded protein: CASSASGLLSEQYF.

This sequence joins TRBV27 and TRBJ1-6; the D is unclear. Germline CDR1 is MNHEY and CDR2 is SMNVEV (reference sequence). Trimming cost V 5 bases and J 6 bases, with 17 bases left between them. This CDR3 comprises 16 residues. CDR3 region: CASSPLRHGFNSPLHF. The CDR3 coding sequence is TGTGCCAGCAGTCCTCTCAGGCACGGGTTTAATTCACCCCTCCACTTT.

By its share, this clonotype is medium-sized. V and J are TRBV20-1 and TRBJ2-7; the match to TRBD1 covers 7 bases. V lost 8 bases and J lost 3; bases outside the gene matches: 10. Per germline, CDR1 DFQATT and CDR2 SNEGSKA (reference sequence). The CDR3 consists of 13 residues. The CDR3 region is CSPSGQADYEQYF. CDR3 bases: TGCAGTCCCTCCGGACAGGCCGACTACGAGCAGTACTTC.

There are a few counts of this clonotype. The chain carries TRBV19 and TRBJ2-3; 10 bases agree with TRBD1. The V gene end was trimmed by 8 bases and the J gene end by 1 base; junction bases not matched to a gene: 0. Germline V gene data show CDR1 as LNHDA and CDR2 as SQIVND (reference sequence). The CDR3 extends over 13 amino acids. The CDR3 reads CASGTGGTDTQYF. CDR3 nucleotides: TGTGCCAGTGGGACAGGGGGCACAGATACGCAGTATTTT.

This clonotype was seen just once. This rearrangement joins TRBV19 to TRBJ2-2, with D perhaps matching TRBD2 (7 bases). The length of the CDR3 is 16 residues. V was trimmed by 5 bases and J by 1 base, leaving 14 bases between them. The V gene's germline CDR1 is LNHDA and CDR2 SQIVND (reference sequence). Written as DNA, the CDR3 is TGTGCCAGTAGTCGGAACGGGGGGCAGAACACCGGGGAGCTGTTTTTT. It translates to CASSRNGGQNTGELFF.

This chain connects TRBV6-2 or TRBV6-3 to TRBJ2-3; 7 positions agree with TRBD1. Germline CDR1 MNHEY, CDR2 SVGEGT. V dropped 6 bases and J dropped 2; count of bases not matched to a gene: 5. The CDR3 loop spans 14 amino acids. The CDR3 nucleotides read TGTGCCAGCAGGCGGACAGGAGCCACAGATACGCAGTATTTT. Its translation is CASRRTGATDTQYF.

The CDR3 bases are TGTGCCAGCAGCCCGGACAGGGCGTCGGAGACCCAGTACTTC. It translates to CASSPDRASETQYF. The V and J genes are TRBV2 and TRBJ2-5; 8 bases align to TRBD1. CDR1 is SNHLY and CDR2 is FYNNEI in the germline V gene. J gave up 5 bases and V 6 bases, and 8 bases lay outside the gene matches. The CDR3 contains 14 residues.

This clonotype showed up just a few times. This chain joins TRBV19 and TRBJ2-7, with a tentative D call TRBD1 (5 bases). Trimming left V 1 base short and J 6 bases short, with 13 bases between. CDR3 size: 14 residues. Germline CDR1 reads LNHDA; CDR2 reads SQIVND (reference sequence). CDR3 DNA sequence: TGTGCCAGTAGTATAGGGGGCAGCCAGGGCGAGCAGTACTTC. Protein: CASSIGGSQGEQYF.

This clonotype occurred once. The V call is TRBV6-1, the J call TRBJ1-1; weak D call: TRBD1 (5 bases). With 2 bases removed from V and 2 bases from J, the gap between germline ends came to 6 bases. CDR1 and CDR2 (germline): MNHNS, SASEGT. CDR3 size: 13 residues. The CDR3 reads CASSEQGNTEAFF. For the CDR3, the DNA is TGTGCCAGCAGTGAACAGGGCAACACTGAAGCTTTCTTT.

In this sample, this clonotype turned up a few times. The chain is built from TRBV20-1 and TRBJ2-1; D gene ambiguous. Germline-derived CDR1 and CDR2 are DFQATT and SNEGSKA (reference sequence). Trimming removed 3 bases at V and 1 base at J, with 16 bases between. This CDR3 has 16 amino acids. The CDR3 loop is CSARVSSTKSYNEQFF. CDR3 DNA sequence: TGCAGTGCTAGGGTTAGTAGCACTAAATCCTACAATGAGCAGTTCTTC.

This chain joins TRBV6-1 and TRBJ2-7, with 10 positions matching TRBD1. Germline lookup yields CDR1 MNHNS and CDR2 SASEGT. This CDR3 has 15 residues. Trimming at V came to 6 bases and at J to 1 base, leaving 6 bases not matched to a gene. DNA for the CDR3: TGTGCCAGCAGGCGACAGGGGGCTAGTTCCTACGAGCAGTACTTC. Protein: CASRRQGASSYEQYF.

This clonotype has a handful of counts. This chain connects TRBV20-1 to TRBJ1-1; 11 positions match TRBD1. Looked up from germline, CDR1 is DFQATT and CDR2 is SNEGSKA (reference sequence). The CDR3 is made up of 13 amino acids. Unmatched junction bases numbered 2, after V lost 5 bases and J lost 3 bases. In nucleotides, the CDR3 is TGCAGTGCTGGGACAGGGGGTCACACTGAAGCTTTCTTT. It yields the protein CSAGTGGHTEAFF.

In its sample, this clonotype is medium-sized. The gene calls are TRBV7-2 and TRBJ2-1; D is unresolved. Germline assignment: CDR1 SGHTA and CDR2 FQGNSA. With 5 bases removed from V and 0 bases from J, the gap between germline ends came to 11 bases. The CDR3 spans 15 residues. For the CDR3, the DNA is TGTGCCAGCAGCCCCGACCACAGCTCCTACAATGAGCAGTTCTTC. Residues: CASSPDHSSYNEQFF.

This clonotype is labeled large. J is TRBJ2-7 and V is TRBV7-2; 9 bases align to TRBD2. The germline V gene has CDR1 SGHTA and CDR2 FQGNSA. The CDR3 spans 15 residues. Trimming took 4 bases from V and 5 from J; bases not matched to a gene: 9. This chain's CDR3 is CASSSGSGGKNEQYF. The CDR3 nucleotides read TGTGCCAGCAGCTCGGGTAGCGGGGGTAAGAACGAGCAGTACTTC. The whole variable domain, remainder taken from reference TRBV7-2 and TRBJ2-7, is GAGVSQSPSNKVTEKGKDVELRCDPISGHTALYWYRQSLGQGLEFLIYFQGNSAPDKSGLPSDRFSAERTGGSVSTLTIQRTQQEDSAVYLCASSSGSGGKNEQYFGPGTRLTVT.

This clonotype rates as medium-sized (0.01 to 0.1%). The chain couples TRBV20-1 to TRBJ2-5; the D gene is possibly TRBD1 (6 bases). V was clipped by 6 bases and J by 3 bases, with 17 bases between them. Germline CDR1 DFQATT, CDR2 SNEGSKA (reference sequence). This CDR3 has 14 residues. CDR3 amino acids: CSALARGWEETQYF. The CDR3 DNA sequence: TGCAGTGCCTTGGCCAGGGGTTGGGAAGAGACCCAGTACTTC.

This clonotype qualifies as large. The J gene is TRBJ1-2, the V gene TRBV6-1, with D perhaps matching TRBD1 (6 bases). Germline CDR1 reads MNHNS; CDR2 reads SASEGT. Trimming cost V 10 bases and J 8 bases, with 17 bases left between them. The CDR3 is 12 residues long. The CDR3 region is CATSTRGFGYTF. The CDR3 nucleotides read TGTGCCACCTCTACCAGGGGATTCGGCTACACCTTC.

This clonotype was seen a few times. The rearrangement uses TRBV20-1 and TRBJ1-2; 9 bases align to TRBD1. The J segment lost 1 base and the V segment lost 7 bases, leaving 7 bases of the junction unmatched. The CDR3 loop spans 14 amino acids. The germline V gene has CDR1 DFQATT and CDR2 SNEGSKA (reference sequence). The CDR3 region is CSGDRALVNYGYTF. CDR3 bases: TGCAGTGGGGACAGGGCATTAGTTAACTATGGCTACACCTTC.

The chain links TRBV11-1 to TRBJ1-5; 8 bases line up with TRBD1. The V gene's germline CDR1 is SGHAT and CDR2 FQDESV (reference sequence). This CDR3 has 17 residues. J gave up 0 bases and V 3 bases, and 7 bases lay outside the gene matches. CDR3 protein: CASSFSDRVYSNQPQHF. CDR3 DNA: TGTGCCAGCAGCTTCTCGGACAGGGTTTATAGCAATCAGCCCCAGCATTTT.

By sample share, this clonotype is medium-sized. This chain connects TRBV6-1 to TRBJ2-1; TRBD2 agrees at 8 bases. Per the germline V gene, CDR1 is MNHNS and CDR2 is SASEGT. The trim removed 4 bases at V and 8 bases at J, leaving 10 bases unmatched. The CDR3 is 15 amino acids. The CDR3 nucleotides are TGTGCCAGCAGTGTGGGGGCGGGGGGACACGATGAGCAGTTCTTC. It is translated as CASSVGAGGHDEQFF.

The rearrangement links TRBV7-2 to TRBJ1-3; D unresolved. The CDR3 covers 11 residues. Between the trimmed V and J ends, which lost 3 bases and 3 bases, there was a span of 0 bases. Germline loops: CDR1 SGHTA, CDR2 FQGNSA. The CDR3 DNA reads as TGTGCCAGCAGCTTTGGAAACACCATATATTTT. Amino acids: CASSFGNTIYF.

This clonotype is medium-sized within its sample. The rearrangement uses TRBV20-1 and TRBJ2-3; D ambiguous. Trimming removed 3 bases at V and 0 bases at J, with 4 bases between. Per germline, CDR1 DFQATT and CDR2 SNEGSKA (reference sequence). This CDR3 comprises 12 residues. The CDR3 coding sequence is TGCAGTGCTAGGGGGAGCACAGATACGCAGTATTTT. Encoded protein: CSARGSTDTQYF.